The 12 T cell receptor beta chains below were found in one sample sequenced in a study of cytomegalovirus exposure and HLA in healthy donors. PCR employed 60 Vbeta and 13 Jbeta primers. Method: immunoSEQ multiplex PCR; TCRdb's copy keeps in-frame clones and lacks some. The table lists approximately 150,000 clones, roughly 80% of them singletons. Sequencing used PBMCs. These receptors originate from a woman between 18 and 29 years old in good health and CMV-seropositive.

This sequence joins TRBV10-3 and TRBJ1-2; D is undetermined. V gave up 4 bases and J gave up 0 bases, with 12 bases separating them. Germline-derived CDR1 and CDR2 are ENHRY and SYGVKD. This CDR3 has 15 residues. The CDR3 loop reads CAISGGQRANYGYTF. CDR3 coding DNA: TGTGCCATCAGTGGAGGCCAGAGGGCTAACTATGGCTACACCTTC.

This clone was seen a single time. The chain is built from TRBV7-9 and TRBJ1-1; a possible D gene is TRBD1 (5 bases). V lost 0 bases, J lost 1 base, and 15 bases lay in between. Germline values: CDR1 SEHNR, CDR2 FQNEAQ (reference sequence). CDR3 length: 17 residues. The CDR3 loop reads CASSLALGNRPNTEAFF. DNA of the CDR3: TGTGCCAGCAGCTTAGCTCTAGGGAACAGGCCGAACACTGAAGCTTTCTTT.

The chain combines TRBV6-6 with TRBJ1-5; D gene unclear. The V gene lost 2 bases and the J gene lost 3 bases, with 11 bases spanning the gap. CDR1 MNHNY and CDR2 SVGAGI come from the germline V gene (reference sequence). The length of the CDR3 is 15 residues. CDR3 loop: CASSYGPGLNQPQHF. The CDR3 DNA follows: TGTGCCAGCAGTTACGGGCCAGGCCTCAATCAGCCCCAGCATTTT.

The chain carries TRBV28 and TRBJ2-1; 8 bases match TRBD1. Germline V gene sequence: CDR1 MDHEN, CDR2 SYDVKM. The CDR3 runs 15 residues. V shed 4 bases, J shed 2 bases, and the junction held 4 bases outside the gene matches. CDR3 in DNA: TGTGCCAGCAGTTCGCCGGGACAGGCCTACAATGAGCAGTTCTTC. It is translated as CASSSPGQAYNEQFF. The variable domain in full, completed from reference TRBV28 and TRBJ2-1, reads DVKVTQSSRYLVKRTGEKVFLECVQDMDHENMFWYRQDPGLGLRLIYFSYDVKMKEKGDIPEGYSVSREKKERFSLILESASTNQTSMYLCASSSPGQAYNEQFFGPGTRLTVL.

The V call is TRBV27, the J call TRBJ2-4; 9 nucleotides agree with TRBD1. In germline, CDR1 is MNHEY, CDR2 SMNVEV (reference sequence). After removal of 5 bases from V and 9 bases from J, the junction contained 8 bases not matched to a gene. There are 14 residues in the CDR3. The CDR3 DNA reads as TGTGCCAGCAGTGCAGGGACAGGGTTACTCATTCAGTACTTC. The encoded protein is CASSAGTGLLIQYF.

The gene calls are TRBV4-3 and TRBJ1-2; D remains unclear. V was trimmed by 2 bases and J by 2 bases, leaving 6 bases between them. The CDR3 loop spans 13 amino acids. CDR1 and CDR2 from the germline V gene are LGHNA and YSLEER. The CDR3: CASSQTRNYGYTF. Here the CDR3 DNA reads TGCGCCAGCAGCCAAACACGAAACTATGGCTACACCTTC.

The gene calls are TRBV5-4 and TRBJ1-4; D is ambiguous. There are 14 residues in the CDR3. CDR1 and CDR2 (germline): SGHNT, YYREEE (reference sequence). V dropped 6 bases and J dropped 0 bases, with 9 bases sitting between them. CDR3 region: CASTSAATNEKLFF. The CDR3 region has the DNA TGTGCCAGCACGTCCGCAGCAACTAATGAAAAACTGTTTTTT. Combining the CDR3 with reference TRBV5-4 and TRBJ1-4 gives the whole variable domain ETGVTQSPTHLIKTRGQQVTLRCSSQSGHNTVSWYQQALGQGPQFIFQYYREEENGRGNFPPRFSGLQFPNYSSELNVNALELDDSALYLCASTSAATNEKLFFGSGTQLSVL.

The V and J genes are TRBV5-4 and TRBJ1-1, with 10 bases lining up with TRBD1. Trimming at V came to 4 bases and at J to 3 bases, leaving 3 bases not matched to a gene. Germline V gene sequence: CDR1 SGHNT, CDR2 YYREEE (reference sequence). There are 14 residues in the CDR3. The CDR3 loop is CASSKGQGHTEAFF. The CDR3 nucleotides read TGTGCCAGCAGCAAGGGACAGGGGCACACTGAAGCTTTCTTT.

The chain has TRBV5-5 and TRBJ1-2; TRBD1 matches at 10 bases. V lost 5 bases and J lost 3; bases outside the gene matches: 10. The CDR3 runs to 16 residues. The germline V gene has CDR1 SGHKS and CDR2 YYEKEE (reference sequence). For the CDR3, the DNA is TGTGCCAGCAGTCATATCGACAGGGGGCTTTACTATGGCTACACCTTC. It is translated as CASSHIDRGLYYGYTF.

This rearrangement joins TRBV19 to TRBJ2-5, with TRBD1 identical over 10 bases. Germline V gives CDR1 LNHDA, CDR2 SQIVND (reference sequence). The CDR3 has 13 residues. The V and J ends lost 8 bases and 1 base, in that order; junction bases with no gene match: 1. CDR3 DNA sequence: TGTGCCAGTGGGACAGGGGCCCAAGAGACCCAGTACTTC. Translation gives CASGTGAQETQYF.

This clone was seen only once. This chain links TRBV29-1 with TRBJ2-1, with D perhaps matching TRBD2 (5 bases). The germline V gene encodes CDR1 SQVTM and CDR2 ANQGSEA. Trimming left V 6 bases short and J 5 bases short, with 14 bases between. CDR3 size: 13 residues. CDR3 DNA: TGCAGCGTCGGGATAGGCGGCCACAATGAGCAGTTCTTC. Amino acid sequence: CSVGIGGHNEQFF.

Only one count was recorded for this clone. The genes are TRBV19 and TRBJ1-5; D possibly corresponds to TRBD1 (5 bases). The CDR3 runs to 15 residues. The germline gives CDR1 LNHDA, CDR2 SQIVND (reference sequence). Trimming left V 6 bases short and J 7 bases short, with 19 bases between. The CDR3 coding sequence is TGTGCCAGTAGATCCCGGGCCTCCCGGGGGCAGCCCCAGCATTTT. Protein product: CASRSRASRGQPQHF.